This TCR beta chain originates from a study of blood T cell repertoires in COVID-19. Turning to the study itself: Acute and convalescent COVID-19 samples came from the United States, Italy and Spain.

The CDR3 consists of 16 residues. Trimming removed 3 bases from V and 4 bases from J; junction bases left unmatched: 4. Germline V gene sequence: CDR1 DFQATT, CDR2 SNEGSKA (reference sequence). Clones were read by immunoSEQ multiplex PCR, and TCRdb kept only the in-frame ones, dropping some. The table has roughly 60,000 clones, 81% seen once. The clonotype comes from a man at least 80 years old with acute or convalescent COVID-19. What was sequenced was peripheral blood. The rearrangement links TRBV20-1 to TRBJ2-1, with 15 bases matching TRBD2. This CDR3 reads CSASGGLAGGYNEQFF. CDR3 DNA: TGCAGTGCTAGTGGGGGACTAGCGGGGGGTTACAATGAGCAGTTCTTC.